This TCR beta chain was profiled in a study of a mutant IDH1 vaccine in newly diagnosed glioma. Deletions cut 7 bases from V and 2 bases from J, with 5 bases between. Germline CDR1 is SGHAT and CDR2 is FQNNGV. CDR3 size: 12 residues. Specified time point: baseline, week 1 (first vaccination visit). The treatment: pre-vaccination baseline after standard-of-care therapy. Produced via immunoSEQ multiplex PCR; TCRdb's table is partial and in-frame only. The profile shows roughly 70,000 clones, around 85% of them singletons. The material sequenced was PBMCs, taken from a glioma patient treated with radiotherapy, temozolomide or both. The chain recombines TRBV11-2 with TRBJ2-2, with D hard to call. This TCR was recovered from a man aged 25-40 years with glioma. CDR3 sequence (DNA): TGTGCCAGCATGGGAAACACCGGGGAGCTGTTTTTT. This sequence encodes CASMGNTGELFF.